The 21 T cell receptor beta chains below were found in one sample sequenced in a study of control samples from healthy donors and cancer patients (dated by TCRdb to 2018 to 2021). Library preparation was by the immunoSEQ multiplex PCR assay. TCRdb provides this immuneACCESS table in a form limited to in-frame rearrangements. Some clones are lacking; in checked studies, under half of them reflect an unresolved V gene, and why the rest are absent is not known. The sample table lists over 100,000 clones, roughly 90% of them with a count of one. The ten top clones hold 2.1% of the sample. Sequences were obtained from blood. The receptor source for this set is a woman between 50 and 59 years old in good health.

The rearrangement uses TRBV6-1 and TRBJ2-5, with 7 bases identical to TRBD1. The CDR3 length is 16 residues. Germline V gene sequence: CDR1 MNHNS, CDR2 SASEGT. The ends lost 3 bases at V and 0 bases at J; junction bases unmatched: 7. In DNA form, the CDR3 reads TGTGCCAGCAGTGACCGACAGGGTTACTACCAAGAGACCCAGTACTTC. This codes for CASSDRQGYYQETQYF.

The CDR3 DNA follows: TGTGCCAGCAGTCCCCTAGCGGGGAGCACAGATACGCAGTATTTT. Its protein product is CASSPLAGSTDTQYF. The rearrangement joins TRBV6-5 to TRBJ2-3, with 9 positions matching TRBD2. The CDR3 consists of 15 residues. CDR1 and CDR2 from the germline V gene are MNHEY and SVGAGI. With V trimmed by 5 bases and J by 0 bases, 3 bases remained unmatched.

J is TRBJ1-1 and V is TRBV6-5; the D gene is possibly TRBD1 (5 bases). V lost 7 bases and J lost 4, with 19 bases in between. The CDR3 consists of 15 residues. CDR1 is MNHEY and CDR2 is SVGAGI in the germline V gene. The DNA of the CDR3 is TGTGCCAGCAACCTCACCCCGGGGGTCGGCACTGAAGCTTTCTTT. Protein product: CASNLTPGVGTEAFF.

CDR3 amino acids: CASSSIGTEAFF. The CDR3 nucleotides read TGTGCCAGCAGTTCAATAGGGACAGAAGCTTTCTTT. The chain combines TRBV7-9 with TRBJ1-1, with D tentatively TRBD1 (6 bases). Per germline, CDR1 SEHNR and CDR2 FQNEAQ (reference sequence). The CDR3 loop spans 12 amino acids. Trimming pared 6 bases from V and 8 bases from J, leaving 13 bases between.

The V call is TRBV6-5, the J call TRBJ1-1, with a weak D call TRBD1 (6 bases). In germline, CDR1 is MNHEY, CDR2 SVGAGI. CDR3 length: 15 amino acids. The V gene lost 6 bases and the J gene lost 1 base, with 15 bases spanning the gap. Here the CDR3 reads CASRLSGARNTEAFF. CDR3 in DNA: TGTGCCAGCAGATTGTCGGGGGCCAGGAACACTGAAGCTTTCTTT.

The CDR3 sequence is CASRMGLAASLGQYF. The DNA of the CDR3 is TGTGCCAGCAGGATGGGACTAGCGGCATCACTGGGGCAGTACTTC. The chain carries TRBV6-5 and TRBJ2-7; 11 bases are shared with TRBD2. V shed 6 bases, J shed 9 bases, and the junction held 13 bases outside the gene matches. The CDR3 runs 15 residues. Germline V CDR1 and CDR2: MNHEY, SVGAGI.

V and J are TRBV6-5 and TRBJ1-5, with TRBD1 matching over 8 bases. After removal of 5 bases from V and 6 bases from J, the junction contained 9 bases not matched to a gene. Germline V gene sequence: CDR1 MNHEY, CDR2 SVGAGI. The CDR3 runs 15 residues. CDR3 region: CASSPPPGTGQPQHF. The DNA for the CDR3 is TGTGCCAGCAGTCCTCCTCCCGGGACAGGTCAGCCCCAGCATTTT.

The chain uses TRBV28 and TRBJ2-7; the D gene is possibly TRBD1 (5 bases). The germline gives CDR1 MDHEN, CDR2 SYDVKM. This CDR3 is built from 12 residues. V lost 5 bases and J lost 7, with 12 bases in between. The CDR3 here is CASSTSGLEQYF. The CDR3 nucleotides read TGTGCCAGCAGTACCTCAGGGTTGGAGCAGTACTTC.

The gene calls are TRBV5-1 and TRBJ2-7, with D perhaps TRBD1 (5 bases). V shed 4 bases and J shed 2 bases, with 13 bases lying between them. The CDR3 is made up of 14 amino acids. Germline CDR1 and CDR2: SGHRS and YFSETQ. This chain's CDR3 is CASSADRATYEQYF. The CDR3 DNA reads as TGCGCCAGCAGCGCAGACAGAGCCACCTACGAGCAGTACTTC.

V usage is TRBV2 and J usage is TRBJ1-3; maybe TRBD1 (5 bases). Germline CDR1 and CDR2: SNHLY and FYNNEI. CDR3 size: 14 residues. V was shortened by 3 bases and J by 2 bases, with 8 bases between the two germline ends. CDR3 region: CASSDSGPGNTIYF. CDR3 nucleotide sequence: TGTGCCAGCAGTGACTCAGGGCCTGGAAACACCATATATTTT.

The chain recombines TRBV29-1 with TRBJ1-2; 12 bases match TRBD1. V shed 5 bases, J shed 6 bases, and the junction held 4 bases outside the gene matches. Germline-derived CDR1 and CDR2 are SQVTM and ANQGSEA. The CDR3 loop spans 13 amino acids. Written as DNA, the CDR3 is TGCAGCGTTCCGGGACAGGGGGCGCATGGCTACACCTTC. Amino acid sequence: CSVPGQGAHGYTF.

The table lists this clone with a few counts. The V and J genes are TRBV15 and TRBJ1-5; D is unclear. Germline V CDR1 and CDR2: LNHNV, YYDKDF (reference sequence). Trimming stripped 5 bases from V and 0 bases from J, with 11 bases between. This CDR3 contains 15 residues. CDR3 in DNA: TGTGCCACCAGCCTCACGGGAGTTAGCAATCAGCCCCAGCATTTT. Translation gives CATSLTGVSNQPQHF. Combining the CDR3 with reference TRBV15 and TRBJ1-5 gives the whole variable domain DAMVIQNPRYQVTQFGKPVTLSCSQTLNHNVMYWYQQKSSQAPKLLFHYYDKDFNNEADTPDNFQSRRPNTSFCFLDIRSPGLGDTAMYLCATSLTGVSNQPQHFGDGTRLSIL.

CDR3 sequence reads: CASSLGSEGQPQHF. For the CDR3, the DNA is TGCGCCAGCAGCCTTGGGAGTGAGGGGCAGCCCCAGCATTTT. The gene calls are TRBV5-1 and TRBJ1-5; a possible D gene is TRBD1 (5 bases). The CDR3 contains 14 residues. V dropped 4 bases and J dropped 7 bases, with 15 bases sitting between them. CDR1 SGHRS and CDR2 YFSETQ come from the germline V gene.

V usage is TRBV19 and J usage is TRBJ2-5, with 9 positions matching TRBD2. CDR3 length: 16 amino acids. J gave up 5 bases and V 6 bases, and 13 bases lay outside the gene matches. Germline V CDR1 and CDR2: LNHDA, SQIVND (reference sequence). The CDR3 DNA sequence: TGTGCCAGTAGCTCCGGACTAGCGACCATGAGGGAGACCCAGTACTTC. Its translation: CASSSGLATMRETQYF.

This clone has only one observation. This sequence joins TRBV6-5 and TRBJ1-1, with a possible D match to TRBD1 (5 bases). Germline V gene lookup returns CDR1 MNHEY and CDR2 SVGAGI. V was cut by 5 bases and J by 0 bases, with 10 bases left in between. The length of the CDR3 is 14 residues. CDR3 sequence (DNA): TGTGCCAGCAGTCCGGGACGGATGAACACTGAAGCTTTCTTT. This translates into CASSPGRMNTEAFF.

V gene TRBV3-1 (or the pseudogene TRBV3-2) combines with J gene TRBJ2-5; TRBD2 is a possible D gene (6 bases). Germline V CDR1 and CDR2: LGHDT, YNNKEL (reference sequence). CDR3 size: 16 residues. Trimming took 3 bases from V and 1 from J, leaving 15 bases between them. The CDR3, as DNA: TGTGCCAGCAGCCACACTGGCGGGGATACCCAAGAGACCCAGTACTTC. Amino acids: CASSHTGGDTQETQYF.

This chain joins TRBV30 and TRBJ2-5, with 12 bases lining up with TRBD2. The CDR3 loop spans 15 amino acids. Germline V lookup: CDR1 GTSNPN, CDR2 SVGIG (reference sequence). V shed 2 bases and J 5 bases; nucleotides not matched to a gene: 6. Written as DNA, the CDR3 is TGTGCCTGGAGTCATCTAGCGGGGGGGCATGAGACCCAGTACTTC. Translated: CAWSHLAGGHETQYF.

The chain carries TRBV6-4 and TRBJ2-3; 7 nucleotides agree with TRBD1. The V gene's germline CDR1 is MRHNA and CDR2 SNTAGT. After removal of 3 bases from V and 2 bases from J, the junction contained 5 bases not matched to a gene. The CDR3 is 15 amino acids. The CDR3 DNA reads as TGTGCCAGCAGTGAGAGTGGGACAGCCACAGATACGCAGTATTTT. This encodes CASSESGTATDTQYF.

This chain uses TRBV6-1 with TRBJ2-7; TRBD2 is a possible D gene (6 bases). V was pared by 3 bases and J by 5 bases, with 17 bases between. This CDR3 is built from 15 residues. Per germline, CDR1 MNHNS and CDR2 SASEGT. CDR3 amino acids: CASSDGWTGVNEQYF. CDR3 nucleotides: TGTGCCAGCAGTGATGGCTGGACGGGGGTGAACGAGCAGTACTTC.

CDR3 coding DNA: TGCGCCAGCAGCTTGGCGCTCACGTCAGGGGTCCTTTCTGGCGATGAGCAGTTCTTC. Its translation: CASSLALTSGVLSGDEQFF. This chain uses TRBV5-1 with TRBJ2-1, with D perhaps matching TRBD1 (6 bases). Per germline, CDR1 SGHRS and CDR2 YFSETQ. V was cut by 0 bases and J by 8 bases, with 27 bases left in between. This CDR3 contains 19 residues.

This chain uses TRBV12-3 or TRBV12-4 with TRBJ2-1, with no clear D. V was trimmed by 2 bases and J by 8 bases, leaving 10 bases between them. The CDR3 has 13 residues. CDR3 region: CASSLWAGDEQFF. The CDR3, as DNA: TGTGCCAGCAGTTTATGGGCAGGCGATGAGCAGTTCTTC.